The present TCR beta chain was sequenced within a study of shared clonotypes between healthy human individuals. Across the whole study: Researchers assigned three CD4 naive, three CD4 memory, two CD8 naive and one CD8 memory plate to each donor.

About this clone: What it binds is unknown.

Broader study findings: Sharing across several donors was seen in around 5.1% of naive CD4 clonotypes. Sampling used blood alone; tissue repertoires probably differ.

Germline CDR1 is LNHNV and CDR2 is YYDKDF (reference sequence). The CDR3 is 14 residues long. The J segment lost 8 bases and the V segment lost 2 bases, leaving 4 bases of the junction unmatched. TCRdb keeps only in-frame clones here, not all; method: immunoSEQ multiplex PCR. The data contain around 1.6 million clones, roughly 98% of them seen just once; the ten biggest clones take up about 0.4%. This TCR was recovered from a young man in good health. V gene TRBV15 combines with J gene TRBJ2-1; 9 nucleotides align to TRBD2. The sequenced material came from naive CD4+ T cells sorted from blood. The subset here: CD45RA+ positively selected. This chain's CDR3 is CATSRPSGIYEQFF. In DNA, the CDR3 is TGTGCCACCAGCAGACCTAGCGGGATATATGAGCAGTTCTTC.